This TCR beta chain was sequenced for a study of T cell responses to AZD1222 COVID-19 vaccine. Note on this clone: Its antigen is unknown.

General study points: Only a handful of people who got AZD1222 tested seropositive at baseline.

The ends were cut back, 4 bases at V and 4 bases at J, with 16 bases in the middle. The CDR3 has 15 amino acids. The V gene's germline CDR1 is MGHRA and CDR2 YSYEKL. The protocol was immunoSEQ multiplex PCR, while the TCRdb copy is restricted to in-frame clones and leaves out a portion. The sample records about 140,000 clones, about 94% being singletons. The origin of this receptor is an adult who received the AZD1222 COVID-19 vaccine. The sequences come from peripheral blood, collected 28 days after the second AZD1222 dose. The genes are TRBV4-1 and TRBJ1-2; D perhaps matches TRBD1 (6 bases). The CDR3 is CASSPNVGTTYGYTF. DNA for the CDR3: TGCGCCAGCAGCCCGAACGTCGGGACAACCTATGGCTACACCTTC.